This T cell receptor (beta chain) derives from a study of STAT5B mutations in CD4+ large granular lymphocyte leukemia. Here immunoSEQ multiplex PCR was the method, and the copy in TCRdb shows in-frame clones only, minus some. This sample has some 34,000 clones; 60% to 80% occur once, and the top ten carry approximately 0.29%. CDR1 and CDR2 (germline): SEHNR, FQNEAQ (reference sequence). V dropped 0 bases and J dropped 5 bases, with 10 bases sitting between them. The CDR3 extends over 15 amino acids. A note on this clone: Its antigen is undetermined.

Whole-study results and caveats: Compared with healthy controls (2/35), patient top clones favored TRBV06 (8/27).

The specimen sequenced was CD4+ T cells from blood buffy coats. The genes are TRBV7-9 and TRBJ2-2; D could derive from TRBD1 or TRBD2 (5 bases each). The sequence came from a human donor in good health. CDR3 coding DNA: TGTGCCAGCAGCTTAGCCGGGGCGGTTACCGGGGAGCTGTTTTTT. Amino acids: CASSLAGAVTGELFF.